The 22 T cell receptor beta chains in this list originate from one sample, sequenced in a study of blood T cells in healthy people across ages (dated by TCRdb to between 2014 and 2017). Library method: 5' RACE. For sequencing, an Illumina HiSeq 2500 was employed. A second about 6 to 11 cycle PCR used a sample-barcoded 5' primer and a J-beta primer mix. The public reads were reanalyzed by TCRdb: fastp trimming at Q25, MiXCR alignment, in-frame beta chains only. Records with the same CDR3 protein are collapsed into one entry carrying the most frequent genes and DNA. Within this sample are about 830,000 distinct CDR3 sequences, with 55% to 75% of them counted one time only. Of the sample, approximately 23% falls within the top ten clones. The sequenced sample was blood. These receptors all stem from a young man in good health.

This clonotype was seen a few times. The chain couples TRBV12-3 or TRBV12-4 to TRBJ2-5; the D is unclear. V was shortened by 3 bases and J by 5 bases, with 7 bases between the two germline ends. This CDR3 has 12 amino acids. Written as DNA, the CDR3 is TGTGCCAGCAGTTTTGCCAGTGAGACCCAGTACTTC. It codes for CASSFASETQYF.

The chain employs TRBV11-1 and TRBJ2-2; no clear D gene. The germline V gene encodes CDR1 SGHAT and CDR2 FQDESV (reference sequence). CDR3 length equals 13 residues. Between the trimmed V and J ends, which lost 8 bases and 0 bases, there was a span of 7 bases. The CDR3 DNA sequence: TGTGCCAGCGAATGGTCGAACACCGGGGAGCTGTTTTTT. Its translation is CASEWSNTGELFF.

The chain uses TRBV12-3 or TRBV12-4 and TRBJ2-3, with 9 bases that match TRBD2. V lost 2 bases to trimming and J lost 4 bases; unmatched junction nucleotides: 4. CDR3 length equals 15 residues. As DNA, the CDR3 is TGTGCCAGCAGTTTATATAGCGGGAGCGCAGATACGCAGTATTTT. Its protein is CASSLYSGSADTQYF.

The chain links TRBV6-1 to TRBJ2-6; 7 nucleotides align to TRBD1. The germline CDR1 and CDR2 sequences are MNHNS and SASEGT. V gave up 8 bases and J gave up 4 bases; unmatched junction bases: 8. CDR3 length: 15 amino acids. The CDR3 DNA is TGTGCCAGCGGCAAGGGGGCGTCCGGGGCCAACGTCCTGACTTTC. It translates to CASGKGASGANVLTF.

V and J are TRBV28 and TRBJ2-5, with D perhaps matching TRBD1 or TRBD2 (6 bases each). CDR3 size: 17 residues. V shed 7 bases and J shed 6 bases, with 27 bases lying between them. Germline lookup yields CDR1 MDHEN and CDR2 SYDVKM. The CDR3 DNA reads TGTGCCAGCACCACTGGGGGCGGGGAGTTGAGTCGGAAGACCCAGTACTTC. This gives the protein CASTTGGGELSRKTQYF.

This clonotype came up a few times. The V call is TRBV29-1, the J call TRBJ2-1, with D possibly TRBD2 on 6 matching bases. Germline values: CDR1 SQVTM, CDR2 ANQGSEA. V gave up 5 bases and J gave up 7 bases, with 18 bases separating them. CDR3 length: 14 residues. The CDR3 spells CSVRRQGGVNEQFF. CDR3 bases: TGCAGCGTTCGGCGTCAGGGCGGGGTGAATGAGCAGTTCTTC.

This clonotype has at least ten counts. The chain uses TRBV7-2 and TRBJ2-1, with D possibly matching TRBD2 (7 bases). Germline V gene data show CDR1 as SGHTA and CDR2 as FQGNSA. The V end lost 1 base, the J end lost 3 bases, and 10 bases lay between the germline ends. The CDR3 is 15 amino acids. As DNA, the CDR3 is TGTGCCAGCAGCTTAGGGGGGGGCGTCTACAATGAGCAGTTCTTC. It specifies CASSLGGGVYNEQFF. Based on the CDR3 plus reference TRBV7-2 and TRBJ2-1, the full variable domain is GAGVSQSPSNKVTEKGKDVELRCDPISGHTALYWYRQSLGQGLEFLIYFQGNSAPDKSGLPSDRFSAERTGGSVSTLTIQRTQQEDSAVYLCASSLGGGVYNEQFFGPGTRLTVL.

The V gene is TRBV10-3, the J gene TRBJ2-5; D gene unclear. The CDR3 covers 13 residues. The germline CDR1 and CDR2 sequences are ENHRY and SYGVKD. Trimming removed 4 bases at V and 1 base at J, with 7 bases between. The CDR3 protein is CAISAKRQETQYF. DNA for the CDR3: TGTGCCATCAGTGCGAAACGCCAAGAGACCCAGTACTTC.

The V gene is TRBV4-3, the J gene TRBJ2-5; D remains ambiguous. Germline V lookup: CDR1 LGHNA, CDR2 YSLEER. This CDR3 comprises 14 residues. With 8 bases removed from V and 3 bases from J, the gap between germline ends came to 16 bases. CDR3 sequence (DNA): TGCGCCAGCGCCTCGGCGGTTGGGGAAGAGACCCAGTACTTC. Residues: CASASAVGEETQYF.

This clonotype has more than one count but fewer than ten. CDR3 sequence (DNA): TGTGCCAGCAGTTACTCACTCAATGAGCAGTTCTTC. It encodes CASSYSLNEQFF. This chain uses TRBV6-6 with TRBJ2-1; D remains ambiguous. V was clipped by 0 bases and J by 6 bases, with 3 bases between them. CDR1 and CDR2 (germline): MNHNY, SVGAGI (reference sequence). The CDR3 consists of 12 residues.

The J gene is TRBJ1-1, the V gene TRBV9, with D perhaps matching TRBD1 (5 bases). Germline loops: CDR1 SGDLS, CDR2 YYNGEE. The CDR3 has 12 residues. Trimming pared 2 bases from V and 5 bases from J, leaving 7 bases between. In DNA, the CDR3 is TGTGCCAGCAGCGTGACAGAGACTGAAGCTTTCTTT. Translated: CASSVTETEAFF.

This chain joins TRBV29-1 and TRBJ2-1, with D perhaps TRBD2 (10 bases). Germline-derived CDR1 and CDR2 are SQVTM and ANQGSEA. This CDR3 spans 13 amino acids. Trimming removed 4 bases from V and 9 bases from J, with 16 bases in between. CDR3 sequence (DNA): TGCAGCGTTGTAGCGGGGGGACAGGGTGAGCAGTTCTTC. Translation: CSVVAGGQGEQFF.

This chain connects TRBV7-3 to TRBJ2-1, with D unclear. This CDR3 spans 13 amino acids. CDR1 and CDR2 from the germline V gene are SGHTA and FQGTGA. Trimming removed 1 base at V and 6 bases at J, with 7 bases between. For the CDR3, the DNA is TGTGCCAGCAGCTTAAACCACGGCAATGAGCAGTTCTTC. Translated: CASSLNHGNEQFF.

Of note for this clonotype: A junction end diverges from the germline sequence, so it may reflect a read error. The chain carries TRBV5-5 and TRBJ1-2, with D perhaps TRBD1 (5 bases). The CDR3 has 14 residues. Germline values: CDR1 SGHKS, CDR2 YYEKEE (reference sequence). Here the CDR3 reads CASSSWDGGYSYTF. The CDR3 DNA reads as TGTGCCAGCAGCAGCTGGGACGGCGGCTATAGCTACACCTTC.

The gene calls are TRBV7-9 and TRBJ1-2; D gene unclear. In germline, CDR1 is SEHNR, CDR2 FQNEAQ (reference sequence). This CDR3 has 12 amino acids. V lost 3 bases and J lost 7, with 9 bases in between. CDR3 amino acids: CASSLGEGGYTF. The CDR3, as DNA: TGTGCCAGCAGCTTGGGAGAGGGTGGCTACACCTTC.

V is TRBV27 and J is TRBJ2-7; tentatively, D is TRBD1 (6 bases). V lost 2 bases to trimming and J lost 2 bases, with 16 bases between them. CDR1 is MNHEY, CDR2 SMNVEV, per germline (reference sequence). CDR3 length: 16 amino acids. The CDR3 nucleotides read TGTGCCAGCAGTTTAGGTGTGCCAGGGGATGCCTACGAGCAGTACTTC. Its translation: CASSLGVPGDAYEQYF.

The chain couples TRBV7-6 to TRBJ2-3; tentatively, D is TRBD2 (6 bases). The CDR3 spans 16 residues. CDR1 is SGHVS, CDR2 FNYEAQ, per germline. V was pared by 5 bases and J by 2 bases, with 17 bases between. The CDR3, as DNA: TGTGCCAGCAGCCCTAACCAGCGGGCAGACACAGATACGCAGTATTTT. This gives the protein CASSPNQRADTDTQYF.

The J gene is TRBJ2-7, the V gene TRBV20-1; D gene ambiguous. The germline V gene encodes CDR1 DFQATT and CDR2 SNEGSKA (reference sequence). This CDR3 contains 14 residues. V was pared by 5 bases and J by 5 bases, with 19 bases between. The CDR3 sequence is CSALTQALGDEQYF. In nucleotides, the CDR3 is TGCAGTGCTCTGACTCAAGCCCTGGGCGACGAGCAGTACTTC.

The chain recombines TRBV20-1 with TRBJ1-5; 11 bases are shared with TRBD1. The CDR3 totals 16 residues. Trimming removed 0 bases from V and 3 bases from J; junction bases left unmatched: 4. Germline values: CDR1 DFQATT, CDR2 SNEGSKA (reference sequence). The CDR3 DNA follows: TGCAGTGCTAGAGATGGGACAGGGGGTACCAATCAGCCCCAGCATTTT. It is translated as CSARDGTGGTNQPQHF.

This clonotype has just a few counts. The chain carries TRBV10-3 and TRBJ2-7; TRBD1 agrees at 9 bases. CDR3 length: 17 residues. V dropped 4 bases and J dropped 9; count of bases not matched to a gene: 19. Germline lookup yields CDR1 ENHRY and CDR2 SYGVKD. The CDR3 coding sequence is TGTGCCATCAGTGCCCGGGACAGGGATACCTACGAGTTAGGGCAGTACTTC. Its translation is CAISARDRDTYELGQYF.

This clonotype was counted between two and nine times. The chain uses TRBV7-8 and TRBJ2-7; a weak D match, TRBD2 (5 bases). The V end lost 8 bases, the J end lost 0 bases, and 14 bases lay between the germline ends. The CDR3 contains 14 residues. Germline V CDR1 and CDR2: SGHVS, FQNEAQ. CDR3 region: CASEMGSRSYEQYF. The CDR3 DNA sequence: TGTGCCAGCGAGATGGGGAGCCGCTCCTACGAGCAGTACTTC.

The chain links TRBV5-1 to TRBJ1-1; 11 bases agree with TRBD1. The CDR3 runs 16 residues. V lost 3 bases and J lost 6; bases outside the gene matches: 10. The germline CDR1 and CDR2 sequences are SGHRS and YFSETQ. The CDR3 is CASSSGQGAGVAEAFF. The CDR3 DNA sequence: TGCGCCAGCAGCTCCGGACAGGGGGCCGGGGTCGCTGAAGCTTTCTTT.